This T cell receptor beta chain was captured by sequencing in a study of CD8 T cells in Susac syndrome. Looking at the study overall: Among the Susac syndrome patients sequenced, five or six had active disease and about 8 were in remission.

The study, taken as a whole, reports: Clonal expansion was absent from the CD4+ T cell repertoires in Susac syndrome.

The authors carried out high-throughput sequencing of TCR beta. They applied it to CD8+ and CD4+ T cells obtained from blood. V shed 6 bases, J shed 9 bases, and the junction held 11 bases outside the gene matches. This CDR3 region has 15 residues. Per the germline V gene, CDR1 is MNHEY and CDR2 is SMNVEV (reference sequence). An input of roughly 0.45 to 1 ug of RNA was subjected to reverse transcription using random hexamers. The authors amplified TCR beta CDR3 across 54 Vbeta and 13 Jbeta using immunoSEQ multiplex PCR. TCRdb reprocessed the immunoSEQ multiplex PCR reads via MiXCR and lists one record per CDR3 protein. The table includes about 190,000 distinct CDR3 sequences, approximately 96% detected once. Regarding this clonotype: Its antigen is still unknown.

The origin of this receptor is a human donor with Susac syndrome. Material for sequencing was CD4+ T cells from PBMCs. The rearrangement joins TRBV27 to TRBJ1-6; 7 bases line up with TRBD1. CDR3: CASSRPTGSGSPLHF. Written as DNA, the CDR3 is TGTGCCAGCAGCCGGCCGACAGGGTCGGGTTCACCCCTCCACTTT.